This record covers a single T cell receptor (beta chain). This record belongs to a study of OX40 agonist ivuxolimab in advanced cancers. Looking at the study overall: Patients with prior anti-PD-1, anti-PD-L1 or anti-CTLA-4 therapy were eligible; approximately 40% had some.

V was cut by 4 bases and J by 1 base, with 11 bases left in between. Germline CDR1 is SGHNT and CDR2 is YYREEE (reference sequence). The CDR3 runs 15 residues. Profiling relied on immunoSEQ multiplex PCR, and the TCRdb table lists in-frame clones only, not all of them. The profile covers 50,000 to 60,000 clones, with 82% appearing a single time and almost 1.5% taken by the ten largest. The rearrangement uses TRBV5-4 and TRBJ2-2; perhaps TRBD1 as D (6 bases). The receptor was derived from an adult with an advanced solid tumor such as melanoma, head and neck, liver or kidney cancer. The sequenced sample was CD4+ or CD8+ T cells sorted from blood, obtained in a trial of the OX40 agonist ivuxolimab. CDR3 residues: CASSPDSWNTGELFF. The CDR3 nucleotides are TGTGCCAGCAGCCCGGACAGTTGGAACACCGGGGAGCTGTTTTTT.